The 29 T cell receptor beta chains in this list originate from one sample, sequenced in a study of OX40 agonist ivuxolimab in advanced cancers. Some clones are missing from TCRdb's copy, which holds only in-frame ones; the method was immunoSEQ multiplex PCR. The sample lists some 46,000 clones, roughly 90% seen once, with 12% in the top ten. Sequences were derived from CD4+ or CD8+ T cells sorted from blood, sampled in a trial of the OX40 agonist ivuxolimab. The receptors originated from an adult with an advanced solid tumor such as melanoma, head and neck, liver or kidney cancer.

This chain links TRBV5-4 with TRBJ1-2, with a tentative D call TRBD1 (6 bases). Between the trimmed V and J ends, which lost 2 bases and 8 bases, there was a span of 10 bases. Looked up from germline, CDR1 is SGHNT and CDR2 is YYREEE (reference sequence). This CDR3 has 12 residues. The CDR3 DNA sequence: TGTGCCAGCAGCTTCCCTCAGGGGGGCTACACCTTC. Amino acids: CASSFPQGGYTF.

The gene calls are TRBV6-5 and TRBJ1-3; no clear D gene. Germline loops: CDR1 MNHEY, CDR2 SVGAGI. The germline V and J ends were trimmed by 5 bases and 1 base, with 12 bases remaining between them. The CDR3 contains 15 residues. The CDR3 DNA reads as TGTGCCAGCAGTAAAAGCGGTTATTCTGGAAACACCATATATTTT. Translation: CASSKSGYSGNTIYF.

The chain combines TRBV7-9 with TRBJ2-1; 14 nucleotides agree with TRBD2. There are 17 residues in the CDR3. Germline V CDR1 and CDR2: SEHNR, FQNEAQ (reference sequence). V was clipped by 5 bases and J by 2 bases; unmatched bases: 5. This CDR3 reads CASSDRLAGGPYNEQFF. The CDR3 nucleotides read TGTGCCAGCAGCGACCGACTAGCGGGGGGGCCCTACAATGAGCAGTTCTTC.

The V and J genes are TRBV7-2 and TRBJ2-7; D possibly corresponds to TRBD2 (6 bases). Trimming took off 5 bases at V and 13 bases at J, with 21 bases between the two ends. Per germline, CDR1 SGHTA and CDR2 FQGNSA. The CDR3 extends over 13 amino acids. The CDR3 loop reads CASSRVEGRELYF. CDR3 DNA sequence: TGTGCCAGCAGCCGGGTGGAGGGACGTGAGCTATACTTC.

V and J are TRBV5-1 and TRBJ1-1; D is unresolved. Trimming removed 4 bases from V and 1 base from J, with 8 bases in between. Germline CDR1 and CDR2: SGHRS and YFSETQ. The CDR3 runs 13 residues. The CDR3 spells CASSPTENTEAFF. CDR3 nucleotide sequence: TGCGCCAGCAGCCCCACAGAGAACACTGAAGCTTTCTTT.

The chain links TRBV7-3 to TRBJ2-1; D is unresolved. Germline values: CDR1 SGHTA, CDR2 FQGTGA. The CDR3 spans 15 residues. Trimming left V 1 base short and J 2 bases short, with 9 bases between. The CDR3 spells CASSLNTMPYNEQFF. The CDR3 region has the DNA TGTGCCAGCAGCTTAAACACCATGCCCTACAATGAGCAGTTCTTC.

The V call is TRBV7-9, the J call TRBJ1-6; perhaps TRBD1 as D (6 bases). The CDR3 covers 16 residues. The V end was cut by 1 base, the J end by 6 bases, with 13 bases between. The germline gives CDR1 SEHNR, CDR2 FQNEAQ (reference sequence). The CDR3 nucleotides read TGTGCCAGCAGCTTAGAGGGGGGCGCGTTTAATTCACCCCTCCACTTT. This sequence encodes CASSLEGGAFNSPLHF.

The chain employs TRBV5-4 and TRBJ2-7, with a weak D call TRBD1 (5 bases). The germline CDR1 and CDR2 sequences are SGHNT and YYREEE (reference sequence). The V gene lost 4 bases and the J gene lost 4 bases, with 9 bases spanning the gap. The CDR3 has 12 residues. The CDR3 coding sequence is TGTGCCAGCAGCCCGGACACATACGAGCAGTACTTC. This gives the protein CASSPDTYEQYF. Combining the CDR3 with reference TRBV5-4 and TRBJ2-7 gives the whole variable domain ETGVTQSPTHLIKTRGQQVTLRCSSQSGHNTVSWYQQALGQGPQFIFQYYREEENGRGNFPPRFSGLQFPNYSSELNVNALELDDSALYLCASSPDTYEQYFGPGTRLTVT.

The V and J genes are TRBV5-8 and TRBJ2-2; perhaps TRBD2 as D (5 bases). Germline V gene sequence: CDR1 SGHTS, CDR2 YDEGEE. V lost 3 bases to trimming and J lost 0 bases, with 21 bases between them. The CDR3 spans 19 residues. The CDR3 DNA follows: TGTGCCAGCAGCTCCGGTTTAAGGTTTCGAGCGGCGAACACCGGGGAGCTGTTTTTT. This encodes CASSSGLRFRAANTGELFF.

In DNA, the CDR3 is TGTGCCAGCAAAAACACCGGGGAGCTGTTTTTT. Translated, it gives CASKNTGELFF. The chain recombines TRBV6-5 with TRBJ2-2; no definite D call. CDR3 length: 11 amino acids. The V and J ends lost 7 bases and 2 bases respectively, with 2 bases between them. The germline gives CDR1 MNHEY, CDR2 SVGAGI.

Here the CDR3 reads CASSGVRGSYEQYF. The CDR3 nucleotides are TGTGCCAGCAGCGGGGTCAGGGGATCCTACGAGCAGTACTTC. The genes are TRBV9 and TRBJ2-7, with D perhaps matching TRBD1 (6 bases). This CDR3 has 14 residues. CDR1 SGDLS and CDR2 YYNGEE come from the germline V gene. V was trimmed by 3 bases and J by 1 base, leaving 11 bases between them.

As regards this clone: Other DNA sequences in this specimen translate into the identical CDR3. The chain is built from TRBV9 and TRBJ1-2; 7 nucleotides agree with TRBD1. The CDR3 loop spans 13 amino acids. V lost 3 bases, J lost 12 bases, and 11 bases stayed unmatched. From germline, CDR1 is SGDLS and CDR2 YYNGEE. In DNA form, the CDR3 reads TGTGCCAGCAGCGGGACAGGCATCTATGGTCACACCTTC. It codes for CASSGTGIYGHTF.

This clone was detected a few times. The DNA for the CDR3 is TGTGCCAGCAGCTTAGAAAGGGGCTGGGAAAAACTGTTTTTT. Protein: CASSLERGWEKLFF. This chain connects TRBV7-6 to TRBJ1-4, with D possibly TRBD1 on 5 matching bases. In germline, CDR1 is SGHVS, CDR2 FNYEAQ. The CDR3 is 14 residues long. Trimming removed 1 base at V and 8 bases at J, with 11 bases between.

Details on this clone: At one end, the junction sequence differs from germline, possibly due to a read error. The rearrangement links TRBV27 to TRBJ1-1; D remains unclear. The CDR3 covers 15 residues. Germline V gene data show CDR1 as MNHEY and CDR2 as SMNVEV (reference sequence). The CDR3 DNA reads TGTGCCAGCACTTTAAACCGGGCCTTGAACACTGAAGCTTTCTTT. Translation: CASTLNRALNTEAFF.

The chain recombines TRBV2 with TRBJ2-5; weak D call: TRBD1 (5 bases). Germline-derived CDR1 and CDR2 are SNHLY and FYNNEI. CDR3 length equals 9 residues. The ends were cut back, 11 bases at V and 7 bases at J, with 8 bases in the middle. The CDR3 region has the DNA TGTGCCTGGGGCAGGACCCAGTACTTC. Amino acid sequence: CAWGRTQYF.

CDR3 sequence reads: CASSHLNTEAFF. The CDR3, as DNA: TGTGCCAGCAGTCATTTGAACACTGAAGCTTTCTTT. The rearrangement uses TRBV5-8 and TRBJ1-1; D remains unclear. Germline assignment: CDR1 SGHTS and CDR2 YDEGEE. The V end lost 5 bases, the J end lost 0 bases, and 5 bases lay between the germline ends. CDR3 length: 12 residues.

This CDR3 reads CASSFWTGGAYEQYF. CDR3 coding DNA: TGTGCCAGCAGTTTCTGGACAGGGGGGGCCTACGAGCAGTACTTC. The chain employs TRBV28 and TRBJ2-7; 10 positions match TRBD1. The V gene end was trimmed by 3 bases and the J gene end by 2 bases; junction bases not matched to a gene: 4. The CDR3 totals 15 residues. The germline CDR1 and CDR2 sequences are MDHEN and SYDVKM. The variable domain in full, with the rest retrieved from reference TRBV28 and TRBJ2-7, is DVKVTQSSRYLVKRTGEKVFLECVQDMDHENMFWYRQDPGLGLRLIYFSYDVKMKEKGDIPEGYSVSREKKERFSLILESASTNQTSMYLCASSFWTGGAYEQYFGPGTRLTVT.

This clone was counted once. The chain is built from TRBV5-5 and TRBJ2-7, with D uncertain. This CDR3 is 16 amino acids long. Trimming stripped 2 bases from V and 0 bases from J, with 15 bases between. Germline V gene sequence: CDR1 SGHKS, CDR2 YYEKEE (reference sequence). CDR3 amino acids: CASSFIVTALSYEQYF. In DNA, the CDR3 is TGTGCCAGCAGCTTTATTGTTACAGCTCTCTCCTACGAGCAGTACTTC.

This clone counts as medium-sized. The rearrangement links TRBV19 to TRBJ2-7, with D perhaps matching TRBD2 (6 bases). The CDR3 runs to 14 residues. The V end lost 6 bases, the J end lost 3 bases, and 15 bases lay between the germline ends. Germline V gives CDR1 LNHDA, CDR2 SQIVND (reference sequence). CDR3: CASSAGFPGYEQYF. In DNA, the CDR3 is TGTGCCAGTAGCGCGGGGTTCCCCGGCTACGAGCAGTACTTC.

This clone was seen once. The V gene is TRBV4-3, the J gene TRBJ1-1; the D gene is possibly TRBD1 (6 bases). Germline CDR1 LGHNA, CDR2 YSLEER. Trimming shortened V by 1 base and J by 2 bases, and 11 bases separated the two germline ends. CDR3 size: 15 residues. Written as DNA, the CDR3 is TGCGCCAGCAGCCAAGGTAGGACAGCCAACACTGAAGCTTTCTTT. Its translation: CASSQGRTANTEAFF.

The rearrangement joins TRBV18 to TRBJ1-2; D not certain. Trimming left V 3 bases short and J 8 bases short, with 10 bases between. The CDR3 contains 12 residues. From germline, CDR1 is KGHSH and CDR2 LQKENI. The DNA of the CDR3 is TGTGCCAGCTCACCTTGGCGAGAAGGCTACACCTTC. Translation: CASSPWREGYTF.

The V and J genes are TRBV5-5 and TRBJ1-1, with D unclear. Per the germline V gene, CDR1 is SGHKS and CDR2 is YYEKEE (reference sequence). This CDR3 is 17 amino acids long. V was cut by 4 bases and J by 5 bases, with 24 bases left in between. The CDR3 region has the DNA TGTGCCAGCAGCCCGGATGGGGTCAAAAGTCGAGTTACTGAAGCTTTCTTT. Protein product: CASSPDGVKSRVTEAFF.

The chain is built from TRBV27 and TRBJ2-1; the D is unclear. Germline V gene sequence: CDR1 MNHEY, CDR2 SMNVEV (reference sequence). The CDR3 has 12 amino acids. The DNA for the CDR3 is TGTGAGTCGGCGAGCTCCTACAATGAGCAGTTCTTC. Protein product: CESASSYNEQFF.

The chain has TRBV19 and TRBJ2-2; tentative D call: TRBD1 (5 bases). Per the germline V gene, CDR1 is LNHDA and CDR2 is SQIVND (reference sequence). This CDR3 is built from 15 residues. Trimming took 5 bases from V and 4 from J, leaving 14 bases between them. CDR3 nucleotides: TGTGCCAGTAGTGGCTTCGCAGGGTTCACCGGGGAGCTGTTTTTT. Translated, it gives CASSGFAGFTGELFF.

This clone appeared once. The chain couples TRBV7-8 to TRBJ1-5; weak D call: TRBD1 (6 bases). The CDR3 is 15 amino acids. Trimming took 2 bases from V and 5 from J, leaving 13 bases between them. Germline-derived CDR1 and CDR2 are SGHVS and FQNEAQ. CDR3: CASSLYRPGDQPQHF. CDR3 bases: TGTGCCAGCAGCTTATATAGGCCAGGGGATCAGCCCCAGCATTTT. Full variable domain (outside the CDR3, taken from reference TRBV7-8 and TRBJ1-5): GAGVSQSPRYKVAKRGQDVALRCDPISGHVSLFWYQQALGQGPEFLTYFQNEAQLDKSGLPSDRFFAERPEGSVSTLKIQRTQQEDSAVYLCASSLYRPGDQPQHFGDGTRLSIL.

V usage is TRBV13 and J usage is TRBJ2-7, with D perhaps being TRBD1 or TRBD2 (5 bases each). This CDR3 spans 17 amino acids. Trimming shortened V by 1 base and J by 0 bases, and 16 bases separated the two germline ends. CDR1 is PRHDT and CDR2 is FYEKMQ in the germline V gene (reference sequence). The CDR3 sequence: CASSLVWKGTGSYEQYF. The CDR3 region has the DNA TGTGCCAGCAGCTTAGTGTGGAAGGGGACGGGCTCCTACGAGCAGTACTTC.

The chain carries TRBV4-3 and TRBJ1-1; D remains unclear. The CDR3 extends over 16 amino acids. Looked up from germline, CDR1 is LGHNA and CDR2 is YSLEER. Trimming removed 2 bases at V and 0 bases at J, with 13 bases between. The DNA of the CDR3 is TGCGCCAGCAGCCAATTAAGGTTTGGAATGAACACTGAAGCTTTCTTT. Its protein is CASSQLRFGMNTEAFF.

With respect to this clone: The same CDR3 also results from other DNA sequences found in this sample. J is TRBJ1-1 and V is TRBV30; no clear D. Germline CDR1 and CDR2: GTSNPN and SVGIG (reference sequence). The CDR3 totals 11 residues. V was shortened by 3 bases and J by 6 bases, with 8 bases between the two germline ends. This CDR3 reads CAWSPAAEAFF. In nucleotides, the CDR3 is TGTGCCTGGAGCCCCGCGGCTGAAGCTTTCTTT.

The chain is built from TRBV5-6 and TRBJ1-2; perhaps TRBD1 as D (5 bases). V lost 2 bases and J 5 bases, leaving 13 bases between the germline ends. The CDR3 loop spans 14 amino acids. CDR1 and CDR2 from the germline V gene are SGHDT and YYEEEE. CDR3 DNA: TGTGCCAGCAGCTTTCCGACAGTATTATATGGCTACACCTTC. Amino acid sequence: CASSFPTVLYGYTF.